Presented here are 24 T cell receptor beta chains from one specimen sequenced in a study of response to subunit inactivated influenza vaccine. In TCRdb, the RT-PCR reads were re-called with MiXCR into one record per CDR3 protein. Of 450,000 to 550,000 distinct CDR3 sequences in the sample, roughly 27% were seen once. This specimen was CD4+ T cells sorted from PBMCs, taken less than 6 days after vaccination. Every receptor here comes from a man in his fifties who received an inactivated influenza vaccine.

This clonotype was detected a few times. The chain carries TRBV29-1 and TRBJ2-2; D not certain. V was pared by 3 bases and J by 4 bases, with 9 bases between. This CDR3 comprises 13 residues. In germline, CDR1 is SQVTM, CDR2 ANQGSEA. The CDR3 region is CSVEPHGTGELFF. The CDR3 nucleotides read TGCAGCGTTGAGCCACACGGCACCGGGGAGCTGTTTTTT.

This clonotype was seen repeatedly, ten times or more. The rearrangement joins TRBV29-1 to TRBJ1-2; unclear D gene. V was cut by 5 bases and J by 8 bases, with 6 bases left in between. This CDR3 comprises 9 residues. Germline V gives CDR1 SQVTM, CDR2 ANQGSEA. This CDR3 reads CSVREGYTF. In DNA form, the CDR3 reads TGCAGCGTTCGAGAGGGCTACACCTTC. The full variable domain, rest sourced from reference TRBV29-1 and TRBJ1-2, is SAVISQKPSRDICQRGTSLTIQCQVDSQVTMMFWYRQQPGQSLTLIATANQGSEATYESGFVIDKFPISRPNLTFSTLTVSNMSPEDSSIYLCSVREGYTFGSGTRLTVV.

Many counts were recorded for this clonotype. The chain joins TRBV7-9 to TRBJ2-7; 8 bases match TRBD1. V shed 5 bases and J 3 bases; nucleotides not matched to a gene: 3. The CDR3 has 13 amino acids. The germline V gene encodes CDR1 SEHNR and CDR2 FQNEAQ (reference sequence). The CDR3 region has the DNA TGTGCCAGCAGCGGGACAGGTAACTACGAGCAGTACTTC. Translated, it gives CASSGTGNYEQYF.

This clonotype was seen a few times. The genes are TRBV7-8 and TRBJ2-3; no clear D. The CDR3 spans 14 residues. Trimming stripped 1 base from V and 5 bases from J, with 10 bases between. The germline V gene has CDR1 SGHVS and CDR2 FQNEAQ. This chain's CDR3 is CASSLVSRLDTQYF. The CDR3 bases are TGTGCCAGCAGCTTAGTAAGCAGATTAGATACGCAGTATTTT.

CDR3 loop: CASSLAGNRVETQYF. The DNA for the CDR3 is TGTGCCAGCAGCCTAGCGGGAAATAGGGTCGAGACCCAGTACTTC. The chain combines TRBV5-4 with TRBJ2-5, with TRBD2 matching over 9 bases. Germline values: CDR1 SGHNT, CDR2 YYREEE (reference sequence). V was clipped by 4 bases and J by 5 bases; unmatched bases: 9. The CDR3 extends over 15 amino acids.

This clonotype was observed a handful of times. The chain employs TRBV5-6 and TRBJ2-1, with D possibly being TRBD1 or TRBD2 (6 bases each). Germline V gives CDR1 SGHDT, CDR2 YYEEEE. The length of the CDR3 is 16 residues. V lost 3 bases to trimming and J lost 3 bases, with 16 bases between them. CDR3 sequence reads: CASSSLGGAGYNEQFF. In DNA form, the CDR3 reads TGTGCCAGCAGCTCCCTAGGGGGAGCGGGCTACAATGAGCAGTTCTTC. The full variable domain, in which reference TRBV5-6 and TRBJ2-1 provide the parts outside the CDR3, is DAGVTQSPTHLIKTRGQQVTLRCSPKSGHDTVSWYQQALGQGPQFIFQYYEEEERQRGNFPDRFSGHQFPNYSSELNVNALLLGDSALYLCASSSLGGAGYNEQFFGPGTRLTVL.

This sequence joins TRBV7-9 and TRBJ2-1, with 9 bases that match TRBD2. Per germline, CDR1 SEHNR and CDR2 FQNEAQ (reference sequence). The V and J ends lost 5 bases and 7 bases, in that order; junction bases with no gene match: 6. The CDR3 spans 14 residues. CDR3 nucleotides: TGTGCCAGCAGCCCAAACGCGGGGGGGAATGAGCAGTTCTTC. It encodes CASSPNAGGNEQFF.

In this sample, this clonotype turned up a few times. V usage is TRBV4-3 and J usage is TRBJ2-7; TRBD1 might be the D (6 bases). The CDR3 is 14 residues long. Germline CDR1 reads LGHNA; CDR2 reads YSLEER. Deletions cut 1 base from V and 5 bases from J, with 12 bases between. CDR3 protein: CASSQAQGINEQYF. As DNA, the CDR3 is TGCGCCAGCAGCCAAGCTCAGGGGATCAACGAGCAGTACTTC.

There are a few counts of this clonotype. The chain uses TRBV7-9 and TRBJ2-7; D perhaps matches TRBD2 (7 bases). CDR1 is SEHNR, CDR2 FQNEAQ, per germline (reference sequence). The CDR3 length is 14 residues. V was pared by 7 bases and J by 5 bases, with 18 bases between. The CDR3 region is CASTLVGGADEQYF. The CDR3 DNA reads TGTGCCAGCACCCTTGTGGGGGGGGCAGACGAGCAGTACTTC.

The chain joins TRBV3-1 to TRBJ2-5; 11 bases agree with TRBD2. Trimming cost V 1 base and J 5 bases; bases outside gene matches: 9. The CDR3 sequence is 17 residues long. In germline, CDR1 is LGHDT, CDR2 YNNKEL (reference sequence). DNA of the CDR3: TGTGCCAGCAGCCAAGGACCGACTAGCGGGAATTGGGAGACCCAGTACTTC. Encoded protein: CASSQGPTSGNWETQYF.

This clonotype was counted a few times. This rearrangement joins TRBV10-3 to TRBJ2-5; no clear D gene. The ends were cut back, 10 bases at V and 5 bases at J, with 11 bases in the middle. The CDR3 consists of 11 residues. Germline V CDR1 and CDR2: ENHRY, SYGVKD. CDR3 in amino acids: CASAQRETQYF. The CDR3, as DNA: TGTGCCAGCGCACAAAGGGAGACCCAGTACTTC.

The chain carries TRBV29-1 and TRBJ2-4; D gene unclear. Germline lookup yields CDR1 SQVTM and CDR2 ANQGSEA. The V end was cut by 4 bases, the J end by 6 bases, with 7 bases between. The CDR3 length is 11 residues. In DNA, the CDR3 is TGCAGCGTTGGGATAGGAAACATTCAGTACTTC. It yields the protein CSVGIGNIQYF. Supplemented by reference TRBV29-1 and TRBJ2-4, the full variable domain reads SAVISQKPSRDICQRGTSLTIQCQVDSQVTMMFWYRQQPGQSLTLIATANQGSEATYESGFVIDKFPISRPNLTFSTLTVSNMSPEDSSIYLCSVGIGNIQYFGAGTRLSVL.

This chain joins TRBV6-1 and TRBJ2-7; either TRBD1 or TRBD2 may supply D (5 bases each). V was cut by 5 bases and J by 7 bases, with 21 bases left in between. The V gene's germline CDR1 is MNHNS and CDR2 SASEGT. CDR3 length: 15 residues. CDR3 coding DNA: TGTGCCAGCAGTCAACGGGACCGGGTACTTGGGGAGCAGTACTTC. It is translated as CASSQRDRVLGEQYF.

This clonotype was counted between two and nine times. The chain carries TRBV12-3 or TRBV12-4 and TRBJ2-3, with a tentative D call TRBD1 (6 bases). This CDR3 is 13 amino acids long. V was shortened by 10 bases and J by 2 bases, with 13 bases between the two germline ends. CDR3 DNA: TGTGCCATTACCGACAGGACCACAGATACGCAGTATTTT. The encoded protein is CAITDRTTDTQYF.

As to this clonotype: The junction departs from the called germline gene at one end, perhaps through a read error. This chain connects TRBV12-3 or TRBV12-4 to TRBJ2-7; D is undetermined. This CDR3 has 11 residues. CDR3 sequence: CASGLTYEQYF. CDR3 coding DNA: TGTGCCAGCGGTTTAACCTACGAGCAGTACTTC.

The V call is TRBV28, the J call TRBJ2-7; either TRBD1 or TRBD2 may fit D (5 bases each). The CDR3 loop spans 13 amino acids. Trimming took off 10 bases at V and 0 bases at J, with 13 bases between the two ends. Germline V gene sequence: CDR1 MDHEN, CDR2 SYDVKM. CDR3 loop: CAIRDPSSYEQYF. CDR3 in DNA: TGTGCCATCCGGGACCCCTCCTCCTACGAGCAGTACTTC.

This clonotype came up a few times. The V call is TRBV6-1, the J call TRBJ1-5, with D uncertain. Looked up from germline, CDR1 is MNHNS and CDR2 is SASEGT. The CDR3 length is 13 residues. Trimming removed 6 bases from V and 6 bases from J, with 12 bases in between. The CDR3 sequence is CASRWGATQPQHF. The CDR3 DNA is TGTGCCAGCAGGTGGGGAGCGACTCAGCCCCAGCATTTT.

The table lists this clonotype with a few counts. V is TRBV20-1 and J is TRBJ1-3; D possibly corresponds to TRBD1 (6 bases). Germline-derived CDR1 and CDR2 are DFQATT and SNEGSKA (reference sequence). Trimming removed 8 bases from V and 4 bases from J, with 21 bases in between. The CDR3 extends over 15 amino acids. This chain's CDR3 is CSPWGPLSAGNTIYF. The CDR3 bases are TGCAGTCCCTGGGGGCCGCTCTCTGCCGGAAACACCATATATTTT.

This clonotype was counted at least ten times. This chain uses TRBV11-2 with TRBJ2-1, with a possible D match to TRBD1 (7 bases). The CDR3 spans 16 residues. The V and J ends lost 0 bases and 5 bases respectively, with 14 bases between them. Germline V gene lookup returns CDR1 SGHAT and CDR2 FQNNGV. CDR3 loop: CASSLDVFRGDNEQFF. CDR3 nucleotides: TGTGCCAGCAGCTTAGATGTGTTCAGGGGGGACAATGAGCAGTTCTTC.

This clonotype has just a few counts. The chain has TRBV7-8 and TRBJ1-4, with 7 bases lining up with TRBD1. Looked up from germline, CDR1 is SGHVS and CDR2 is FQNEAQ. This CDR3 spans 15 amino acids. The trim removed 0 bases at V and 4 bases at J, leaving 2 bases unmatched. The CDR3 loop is CASSLAGTDNEKLFF. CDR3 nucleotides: TGTGCCAGCAGCTTAGCTGGGACAGATAATGAAAAACTGTTTTTT.

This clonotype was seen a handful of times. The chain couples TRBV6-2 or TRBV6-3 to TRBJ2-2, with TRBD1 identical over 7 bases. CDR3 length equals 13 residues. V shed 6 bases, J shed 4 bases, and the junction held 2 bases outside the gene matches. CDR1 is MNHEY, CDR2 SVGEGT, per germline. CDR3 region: CASRAGGTGELFF. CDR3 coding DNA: TGTGCCAGCAGAGCAGGGGGCACCGGGGAGCTGTTTTTT.

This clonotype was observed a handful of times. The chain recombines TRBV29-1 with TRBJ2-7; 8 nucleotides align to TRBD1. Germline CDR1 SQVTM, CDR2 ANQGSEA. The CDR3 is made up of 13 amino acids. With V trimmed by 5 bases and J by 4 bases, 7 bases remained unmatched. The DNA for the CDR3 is TGCAGCGTTAGGGCAGGGGGCAGGTACGAGCAGTACTTC. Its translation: CSVRAGGRYEQYF.

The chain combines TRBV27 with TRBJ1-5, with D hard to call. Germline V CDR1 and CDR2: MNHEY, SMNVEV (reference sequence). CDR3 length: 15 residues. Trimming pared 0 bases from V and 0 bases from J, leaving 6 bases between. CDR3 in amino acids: CASSLSWVSNQPQHF. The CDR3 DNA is TGTGCCAGCAGTTTATCGTGGGTTAGCAATCAGCCCCAGCATTTT.

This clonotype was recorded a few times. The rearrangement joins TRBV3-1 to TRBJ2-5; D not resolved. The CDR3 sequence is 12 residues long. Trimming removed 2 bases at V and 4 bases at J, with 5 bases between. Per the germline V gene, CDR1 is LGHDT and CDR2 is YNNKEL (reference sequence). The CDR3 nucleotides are TGTGCCAGCAGCCAAAGACGAGAGACCCAGTACTTC. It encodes CASSQRRETQYF.